This T cell receptor beta chain was sequenced for a study of T cells after yellow fever vaccination (dated by TCRdb to about 2019). Describing the broader study: The SMART-Seq v4 Ultra Low Input RNA kit was used to prepare libraries from fractions with low cell numbers. Blood was collected at multiple timepoints before and after primary and secondary immunization, and bulk PBMC replicates and cell subsets were isolated. Bulk TCR alpha and beta repertoires were sequenced longitudinally to track T-cell clones before and after primary and booster YFV17D yellow fever vaccination. Two healthy male donors, one aged 18 to 30 and one aged 30 to 40 years, were included in the cohort. Here is what the overall study found, with its caveats: A small fraction of clonotypes appeared in both the CD4 and CD8 compartments, likely as a result of convergent recombination. Because abundant contaminating clonotypes from the bulk population could be contained in FACS-sorted repertoires, computational filtering was required. After the booster, most clones that had expanded after primary vaccination were detected again (roughly 96% of CD4 and roughly 86% of CD8), suggesting broad maintenance of memory. The study included only two donors, which limits how far the findings can be generalized. Compared with the primary T-cell response, the secondary T-cell response was faster but weaker, reaching its peak on day 5 rather than on day 15.

Based on the germline V gene (reference sequence), the CDR1 and CDR2 sequences are DFQATT and SNEGSKA. Counted from cysteine to phenylalanine, this CDR3 has 14 amino acids. Left in the record is the CDR3 DNA by itself, 42 bases read in frame from the first base. V sheds 6 bases and J sheds 4 bases, leaving 16 bases between their ends. The sample's treatment or condition label is to be understood as: live attenuated yellow fever vaccine strain. At every blood-draw timepoint, two biological replicates of bulk PBMCs were collected. PBMCs were isolated from peripheral blood using a standard Ficoll-Paque protocol. TriZol was used to extract RNA from bulk PBMCs, CD4 and CD8 fractions, and dextramer-positive and dextramer-negative fractions. As concerns this clonotype: Its antigen target is currently unknown. No base quality values were provided; no much bigger clone lies one nucleotide off.

TCR cDNA was synthesized by 5'RACE template switching, through which a universal primer site and unique molecular identifiers were introduced. Priming for cDNA synthesis came from both the TCR alpha and TCR beta constant segments. Two PCR steps were used to amplify libraries, with sample barcodes and sequencing adapters being added in the second step. Sequencing of the libraries was done on either Illumina HiSeq 2500 (2x100 bp) or NovaSeq (2x150 bp). In the source study's methods: Reads were demultiplexed and collapsed into UMI consensus sequences with MIGEC, and V(D)J alignment was performed with MiXCR. Clonotypes responding to the vaccine were identified with edgeR on replicate PBMC samples, with the criteria of FDR below 0.01 and a log2 fold change above 5 up to day 15. CD4 or CD8 identity was assigned to each bulk clonotype according to whether the clonotype was present at higher abundance in the sequenced CD4 repertoire or the sequenced CD8 repertoire. The raw public reads went through TCRdb reprocessing: fastp at Q25, MiXCR clone calling, in-frame beta chains kept. CDR3 protein duplicates are merged, each entry listing the most common genes and DNA. The V and J calls were not made by the authors but by TCRdb's processing. This sample is represented by 300,000 to 400,000 distinct CDR3 sequences; 6.2% of them were singletons. The ten largest clones add up to approximately 16% of the sample.

The sample was PBMCs, taken 5 days after the yellow fever booster vaccination. The rearranged segments are TRBV20-1 and TRBJ2-1; TRBD2 is a weak D gene call, 6 bases matching. The receptor was derived from a man aged 30 to 39 who received the YFV17D yellow fever vaccine. Here the CDR3 is given as CSAFLARGYNEQFF. The bases are TGCAGTGCCTTCCTAGCGAGAGGGTACAATGAGCAGTTCTTC.